What follows is one T cell receptor beta chain and its context. The antigen is not known. Other DNA sequences from this sample encode an identical CDR3 as well. Treatment defined: 15 to 20 received Ad26.COV2.S at low or high dose, single or two shots; 5 received placebo; per-sample allocation not given. Collection of the samples took place on day 63 after the first injection of vaccine or placebo. Ad26 vector vaccine expressed Wuhan-strain SARS-CoV-2 spike. The entry originates in a study of Ad26.COV2.S vaccination and SARS-CoV-2 variants. On the study more broadly: As a participant in COV1001, the donor was in the Ad26.COV2.S trial arm. Each vaccinee took Ad26.COV2.S intramuscularly, once or twice 56 days apart. General study results and limits: Vaccine and placebo recipients had comparable breadth of non-spike TCRs.

The V and J ends lost 0 bases and 0 bases respectively, with 6 bases between them. This CDR3 region has 14 residues. The germline CDR1 and CDR2 sequences are SGHNT and YYREEE (reference sequence). Assay: immunoSEQ multiplex PCR; the TCRdb copy retains only in-frame clones and omits some. The profile shows about 410,000 clones, around 85% of them singletons. Source: peripheral blood, taken in a trial of Ad26.COV2.S vaccine versus placebo. The source is a person aged 18 to 59 who received the Ad26.COV2.S COVID-19 vaccine or a placebo. This sequence joins TRBV5-4 and TRBJ1-2; the D gene is possibly TRBD1 (6 bases). The CDR3 here is CASSLAGANYGYTF. CDR3 in DNA: TGTGCCAGCAGCTTGGCAGGGGCTAACTATGGCTACACCTTC.